The 16 T cell receptor beta chains listed next were all sequenced from one sample in a study of shared clonotypes between healthy human individuals (dated by TCRdb to 2019 to 2021). Library construction relied on the immunoSEQ multiplex PCR assay. The table was pulled from immuneACCESS by TCRdb, which kept in-frame rearrangements only. Such tables lose some clones; where checked, under half of the loss comes from unresolved V genes, and the rest has no known cause. This sample gives about 490,000 clones in total; 65% to 85% of them show up just once. Of the sample, about 13% falls within the top ten clones. What was sequenced was PBMCs. The receptor source for this set is a woman in her 40s in good health. Some clones in this sample may be carry-over from other donors' samples.

Of note for this clone: The same CDR3 is also encoded by other DNA sequences in this sample. The V gene is TRBV11-3, the J gene TRBJ2-1; D might be TRBD2 (5 bases). The CDR3 totals 19 residues. Trimming cost V 1 base and J 3 bases, with 22 bases left between them. Germline lookup yields CDR1 SGHNT and CDR2 YENEEA. The CDR3 coding sequence is TGTGCCAGCAGCTTAGCCCGACCCTGGACGGGGATATTCTACAATGAGCAGTTCTTC. It encodes CASSLARPWTGIFYNEQFF. The variable domain in full, completed from reference TRBV11-3 and TRBJ2-1, reads EAGVVQSPRYKIIEKKQPVAFWCNPISGHNTLYWYLQNLGQGPELLIRYENEEAVDDSQLPKDRFSAERLKGVDSTLKIQPAELGDSAVYLCASSLARPWTGIFYNEQFFGPGTRLTVL.

This clone has a count of ten or more. This chain links TRBV6-6 with TRBJ2-1, with a weak D call TRBD2 (5 bases). The CDR3 loop spans 10 amino acids. Germline V CDR1 and CDR2: MNHNY, SVGAGI (reference sequence). V was clipped by 8 bases and J by 10 bases, with 9 bases between them. CDR3 region: CASGSVEQFF. The CDR3 DNA follows: TGTGCCAGCGGGAGCGTAGAGCAGTTCTTC.

The chain couples TRBV5-4 to TRBJ2-5, with a tentative D call TRBD1 (5 bases). V lost 0 bases and J 5 bases, leaving 17 bases between the germline ends. Germline CDR1 SGHNT, CDR2 YYREEE (reference sequence). There are 16 residues in the CDR3. CDR3 residues: CASSLAMNRPGETQYF. For the CDR3, the DNA is TGTGCCAGCAGCTTGGCCATGAACAGGCCTGGGGAGACCCAGTACTTC.

This clone was found once. J is TRBJ1-2 and V is TRBV4-1; D is possibly TRBD1 (6 bases). V was cut by 3 bases and J by 8 bases, with 16 bases left in between. The germline V gene has CDR1 MGHRA and CDR2 YSYEKL. The CDR3 sequence is 14 residues long. As DNA, the CDR3 is TGCGCCAGCAGCCATACAGGGACTGGAGGCGGCTACACCTTC. It codes for CASSHTGTGGGYTF.

The J gene is TRBJ2-5, the V gene TRBV5-4; TRBD2 is a possible D gene (5 bases). The V and J ends lost 0 bases and 5 bases respectively, with 11 bases between them. CDR1 is SGHNT and CDR2 is YYREEE in the germline V gene (reference sequence). This CDR3 comprises 14 residues. CDR3 sequence reads: CASSLVGKDETQYF. CDR3 coding DNA: TGTGCCAGCAGCTTGGTCGGGAAGGATGAGACCCAGTACTTC.

The gene calls are TRBV19 and TRBJ1-1; TRBD1 matches 7 bases. The CDR3 contains 13 residues. V gave up 5 bases and J gave up 3 bases; unmatched junction bases: 3. The germline V gene encodes CDR1 LNHDA and CDR2 SQIVND (reference sequence). The DNA of the CDR3 is TGTGCCAGTAGTGGGACAGCGCACACTGAAGCTTTCTTT. It is translated as CASSGTAHTEAFF.

This CDR3 reads CASTQAGSYEQYF. The CDR3 DNA sequence: TGTGCCAGCACTCAGGCAGGGTCCTACGAGCAGTACTTC. The chain recombines TRBV28 with TRBJ2-7, with D perhaps matching TRBD1 (5 bases). The length of the CDR3 is 13 residues. V was cut by 7 bases and J by 1 base, with 11 bases left in between. Germline CDR1 and CDR2: MDHEN and SYDVKM.

This chain uses TRBV29-1 with TRBJ1-3; D not certain. The CDR3 length is 11 residues. The V gene's germline CDR1 is SQVTM and CDR2 ANQGSEA. V shed 5 bases and J shed 4 bases, with 6 bases lying between them. The CDR3 sequence is CSVQRGNTIYF. CDR3 DNA sequence: TGCAGCGTTCAGAGGGGAAACACCATATATTTT.

For this clone: Other DNA sequences from this sample encode an identical CDR3 as well. The chain is built from TRBV7-3 and TRBJ2-3, with D perhaps matching TRBD1 (5 bases). The CDR3 is 13 amino acids. Germline V gene lookup returns CDR1 SGHTA and CDR2 FQGTGA. Between the trimmed V and J ends, which lost 0 bases and 6 bases, there was a span of 7 bases. CDR3 coding DNA: TGTGCCAGCAGCTTAACCTCAGGGGATACGCAGTATTTT. Protein product: CASSLTSGDTQYF. Looking up the rest from reference TRBV7-3 and TRBJ2-3 gives the full variable domain: GAGVSQTPSNKVTEKGKYVELRCDPISGHTALYWYRQSLGQGPEFLIYFQGTGAADDSGLPNDRFFAVRPEGSVSTLKIQRTERGDSAVYLCASSLTSGDTQYFGPGTRLTVL.

A remark on this clone: This likely reflects a read error, since a far larger clone is one base away. The chain employs TRBV28 and TRBJ1-3; D possibly corresponds to TRBD1 (5 bases). The CDR3 runs to 14 residues. CDR1 and CDR2 (germline): MDHEN, SYDVKM. CDR3 sequence (DNA): TGTGCCGGCAGCAACTCAGGGTCGGGAAACACCATATATTTT. Protein product: CAGSNSGSGNTIYF. Full variable domain (rest looked up from reference TRBV28 and TRBJ1-3): DVKVTQSSRYLVKRTGEKVFLECVQDMDHENMFWYRQDPGLGLRLIYFSYDVKMKEKGDIPEGYSVSREKKERFSLILESASTNQTSMYLCAGSNSGSGNTIYFGEGSWLTVV.

The rearrangement uses TRBV5-6 and TRBJ1-1, with TRBD1 matching over 9 bases. Germline values: CDR1 SGHDT, CDR2 YYEEEE. The CDR3 is 15 residues long. V trimming: 0 bases; J trimming: 5 bases; junction bases outside the gene matches: 5. For the CDR3, the DNA is TGTGCCAGCAGCTTGGACAGGGGGCGGTGGACTGAAGCTTTCTTT. It is translated as CASSLDRGRWTEAFF.

The chain joins TRBV5-5 to TRBJ1-4, with 9 bases identical to TRBD1. The CDR3 sequence is 15 residues long. V trimming: 4 bases; J trimming: 7 bases; junction bases outside the gene matches: 8. Germline V gene lookup returns CDR1 SGHKS and CDR2 YYEKEE (reference sequence). The CDR3 coding sequence is TGTGCCAGCAGCCAAACAGGGGGCGGAAGTGAAAAACTGTTTTTT. Translation: CASSQTGGGSEKLFF.

The chain couples TRBV7-2 to TRBJ2-1, with 11 positions matching TRBD2. CDR3 length equals 15 residues. Trimming took 5 bases from V and 4 from J; bases not matched to a gene: 4. CDR1 and CDR2 (germline): SGHTA, FQGNSA. This CDR3 is CASSEGLAVYNEQFF. DNA for the CDR3: TGTGCCAGCAGCGAGGGACTAGCGGTATACAATGAGCAGTTCTTC.

The genes are TRBV6-4 and TRBJ2-1; D tentatively fits TRBD1 or TRBD2 (5 bases each). The germline V gene encodes CDR1 MRHNA and CDR2 SNTAGT. Trimming removed 6 bases from V and 4 bases from J, with 16 bases in between. The CDR3 totals 15 residues. The CDR3 bases are TGTGCCAGCAGCCCAGTAGGGGAGTCTTACAATGAGCAGTTCTTC. Its translation is CASSPVGESYNEQFF.

The rearrangement links TRBV2 to TRBJ1-1; a possible D gene is TRBD1 (6 bases). The CDR3 consists of 14 residues. Per germline, CDR1 SNHLY and CDR2 FYNNEI. V was shortened by 5 bases and J by 6 bases, with 16 bases between the two germline ends. In nucleotides, the CDR3 is TGTGCCAGCAGTACCGCCGGGACAAACTCTGAAGCTTTCTTT. It codes for CASSTAGTNSEAFF.

The CDR3 spells CASSFSGTGRLGQPQHF. CDR3 nucleotides: TGTGCCAGCAGTTTCTCTGGGACAGGGAGGTTAGGTCAGCCCCAGCATTTT. This sequence joins TRBV28 and TRBJ1-5, with 9 positions matching TRBD1. V lost 3 bases and J lost 6; bases outside the gene matches: 12. The CDR3 is 17 residues long. CDR1 and CDR2 from the germline V gene are MDHEN and SYDVKM.